The rows below give T cell receptor beta chains drawn from one sample of a study of cytomegalovirus exposure and HLA in healthy donors. Generated by immunoSEQ multiplex PCR, the TCRdb table keeps only in-frame clones and is missing some. The sample contains 95,000 to 150,000 clones, 75% to 90% of which appear only once. What was sequenced was PBMCs. The source is a man aged 45 to 65 in good health and CMV-seronegative. Each CDR3 is given with its conserved first and last residue. D genes are given only for firm matches. Only some rows state a clone size, as once, few, many or a class for expanded clones.

J | D | V | size | CDR3 | DNA
TRBJ2-7 | TRBD1 | TRBV5-6 | once | CASSLGTGRYEQYF | TGTGCCAGCAGCTTGGGGACAGGGAGATACGAGCAGTACTTC
TRBJ2-1 | - | TRBV4-1 | - | CASSQPLEGRKFF | TGCGCCAGCAGCCAGCCTCTGGAGGGGAGGAAGTTCTTC
TRBJ1-2 | TRBD1 | TRBV5-4 | - | CASSPQGSYGYTF | TGTGCCAGCAGCCCACAGGGGAGCTATGGCTACACCTTC
TRBJ2-5 | - | TRBV28 | - | CASSFRGGTQYF | TGTGCCAGCAGTTTTAGGGGTGGGACCCAGTACTTC
TRBJ2-2 | TRBD2 | TRBV27 | once | CASSLGTSGLLNTGELFF | TGTGCCAGCAGTTTGGGGACTAGCGGGCTATTGAACACCGGGGAGCTGTTTTTT
TRBJ2-5 | - | TRBV4-1 | - | CASSPAGQETQYF | TGCGCCAGCAGCCCGGCGGGCCAAGAGACCCAGTACTTC
TRBJ1-1 | - | TRBV18 | - | CASSADRNTEAFF | TGTGCCAGCTCAGCGGACAGAAACACTGAAGCTTTCTTT
TRBJ1-5 | - | TRBV28 | - | CASSSVRQPQHF | TGTGCCAGCAGTTCCGTTCGGCAGCCCCAGCATTTT
TRBJ1-1 | - | TRBV7-8 | - | CASSLTTRDPNTEAFF | TGTGCCAGCAGCTTAACGACGCGGGACCCGAACACTGAAGCTTTCTTT
TRBJ2-3 | - | TRBV29-1 | - | CSVGSVQGTTDTQYF | TGCAGCGTTGGATCCGTGCAGGGGACCACAGATACGCAGTATTTT
TRBJ1-6 | TRBD1 | TRBV6-6 | - | CASSRDSDNSPLHF | TGTGCCAGCAGTCGGGACAGTGATAATTCACCCCTCCACTTT
TRBJ1-6 | TRBD1 | TRBV28 | - | CASRGSGGLSSYNSPLHF | TGTGCCAGCAGAGGATCAGGGGGCCTTAGCTCCTATAATTCACCCCTCCACTTT
TRBJ2-3 | - | TRBV7-9 | once | CASSLLGTLSTDTQYF | TGTGCCAGCAGCTTACTCGGGACTTTAAGCACAGATACGCAGTATTTT
TRBJ2-3 | - | TRBV11-2 | - | CASSSPPHSDTQYF | TGTGCCAGCAGCTCGCCCCCGCACTCAGATACGCAGTATTTT
TRBJ1-2 | - | TRBV7-2 | - | CASSPSYGYTF | TGTGCCAGCAGCCCCAGCTATGGCTACACCTTC
TRBJ2-2 | TRBD2 | TRBV7-8 | - | CASSETGGEVGELFF | TGTGCCAGCAGCGAAACGGGGGGTGAAGTTGGGGAGCTGTTTTTT
TRBJ2-2 | - | TRBV19 | once | CASSMAKSGTGELFF | TGTGCCAGTAGTATGGCCAAATCGGGCACCGGGGAGCTGTTTTTT
TRBJ2-4 | - | TRBV4-1 | - | CASSPLSGPGRSKNIQYF | TGCGCCAGCAGCCCCCTTAGCGGTCCCGGAAGGTCCAAAAACATTCAGTACTTC
TRBJ1-2 | TRBD1 | TRBV4-3 | - | CASSQDWTDRGGYGYTF | TGCGCCAGCAGCCAAGATTGGACCGACAGGGGCGGCTATGGCTACACCTTC
TRBJ1-1 | - | TRBV28 | - | CASTNREAFF | TGTGCCAGCACCAACCGAGAGGCTTTCTTT
TRBJ2-3 | TRBD2 | TRBV5-1 | - | CASSPETSGSGGTQYF | TGCGCCAGCAGCCCGGAGACTAGCGGGAGCGGTGGGACGCAGTATTTT
TRBJ1-1 | - | TRBV25-1 | - | CASSEGEPTGEAFF | TGTGCCAGCTCAGAGGGGGAGCCGACAGGTGAAGCTTTCTTT
TRBJ1-1 | TRBD1 | TRBV5-5 | - | CASSSQGAVNTEAFF | TGTGCCAGCAGCTCACAGGGGGCAGTTAACACTGAAGCTTTCTTT
TRBJ2-7 | TRBD1 | TRBV30 | - | CACRDRGYEQYF | TGTGCCTGTCGGGACAGGGGCTACGAGCAGTACTTC
TRBJ2-3 | TRBD2 | TRBV27 | few | CASSLLAGGLTDTQYF | TGTGCCAGCAGTTTGCTAGCGGGGGGCCTCACAGATACGCAGTATTTT
TRBJ2-7 | TRBD2 | TRBV13 | - | CASSFLQTSARTYEQYF | TGTGCCAGCAGCTTTCTACAGACTAGCGCCAGAACCTACGAGCAGTACTTC
TRBJ2-1 | TRBD2 | TRBV6-5 | - | CASRTSGRSSGQFF | TGTGCCAGCAGAACTAGCGGGAGGTCCAGCGGGCAGTTCTTC
TRBJ1-5 | TRBD1 | TRBV7-2 | - | CASSSDRGNQPQHF | TGTGCCAGCAGCTCCGACAGGGGGAATCAGCCCCAGCATTTT
TRBJ1-5 | - | TRBV9 | - | CASSVSGGGNQPQHF | TGTGCCAGCAGCGTTAGTGGTGGAGGGAATCAGCCCCAGCATTTT
TRBJ1-1 | - | TRBV5-1 | - | CASSIGGLSTEAFF | TGCGCCAGCAGTATTGGAGGTCTTAGCACTGAAGCTTTCTTT
TRBJ1-2 | - | TRBV7-8 | - | CASSLVVGSSGYTF | TGTGCCAGCAGCTTGGTGGTGGGCTCTAGCGGCTACACCTTC
TRBJ1-3 | - | TRBV2 | once | CASSGLTRGNTIYF | TGTGCCAGCAGTGGTTTAACGCGAGGAAACACCATATATTTT
TRBJ2-3 | - | TRBV5-1 | once | CASTEGVSTDTQYF | TGCGCCAGCACAGAGGGTGTTAGCACAGATACGCAGTATTTT
TRBJ1-1 | - | TRBV27 | - | CASSFSVNTEAFF | TGTGCCAGCAGTTTTTCAGTGAACACTGAAGCTTTCTTT
TRBJ1-5 | TRBD1 | TRBV27 | - | CASSWDREQPQHF | TGTGCCAGCAGTTGGGACAGGGAGCAGCCCCAGCATTTT
TRBJ1-1 | - | TRBV27 | once | CASSSDTSKNTEAFF | TGTGCCAGCAGTTCGGACACCTCTAAGAACACTGAAGCTTTCTTT
TRBJ1-5 | - | TRBV11-2 | - | CASSLGRGDQPQHF | TGTGCCAGCAGCTTAGGCAGAGGAGATCAGCCCCAGCATTTT
TRBJ2-1 | - | TRBV6-1 | few | CASNQDSTYNEQFF | TGTGCCAGCAATCAGGACAGCACTTACAATGAGCAGTTCTTC
TRBJ2-5 | - | TRBV7-3 | few | CASSLNRVETQYF | TGTGCCAGCAGCTTGAACAGGGTAGAGACCCAGTACTTC
TRBJ2-3 | TRBD2 | TRBV9 | - | CASSPKIRTSGRTDTQYF | TGTGCCAGCAGCCCTAAAATTAGGACTAGCGGGAGAACTGATACGCAGTATTTT